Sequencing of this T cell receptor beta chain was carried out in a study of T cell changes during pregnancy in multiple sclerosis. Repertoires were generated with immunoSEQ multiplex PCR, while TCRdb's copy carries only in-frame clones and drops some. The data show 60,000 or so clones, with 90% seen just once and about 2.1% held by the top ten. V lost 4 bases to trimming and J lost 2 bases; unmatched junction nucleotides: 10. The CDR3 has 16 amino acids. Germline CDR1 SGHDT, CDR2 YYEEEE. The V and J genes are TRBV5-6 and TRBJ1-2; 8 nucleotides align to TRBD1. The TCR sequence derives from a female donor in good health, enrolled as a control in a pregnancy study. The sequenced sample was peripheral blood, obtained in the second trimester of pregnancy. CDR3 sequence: CASSEGTGELNYGYTF. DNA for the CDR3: TGTGCCAGCAGCGAAGGGACAGGCGAACTCAACTATGGCTACACCTTC.